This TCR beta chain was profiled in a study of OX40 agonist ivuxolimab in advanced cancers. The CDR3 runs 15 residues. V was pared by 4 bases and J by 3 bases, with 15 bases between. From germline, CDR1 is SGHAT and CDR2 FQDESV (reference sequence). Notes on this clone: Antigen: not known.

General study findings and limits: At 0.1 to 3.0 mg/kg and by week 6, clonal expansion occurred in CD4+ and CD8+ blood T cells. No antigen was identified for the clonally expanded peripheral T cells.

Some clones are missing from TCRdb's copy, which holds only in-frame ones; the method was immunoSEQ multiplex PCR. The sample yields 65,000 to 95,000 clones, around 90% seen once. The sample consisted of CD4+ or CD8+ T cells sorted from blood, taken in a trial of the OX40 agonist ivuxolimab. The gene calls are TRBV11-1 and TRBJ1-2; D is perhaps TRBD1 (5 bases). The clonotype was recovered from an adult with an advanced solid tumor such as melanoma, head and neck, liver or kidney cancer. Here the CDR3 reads CASSSSLWGDYGYTF. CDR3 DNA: TGTGCCAGCAGCTCCTCGCTATGGGGGGACTATGGCTACACCTTC.